The source of this T cell receptor (beta chain) is a study of blood T cell repertoires in COVID-19. This CDR3 spans 14 amino acids. V dropped 2 bases and J dropped 2 bases, with 9 bases sitting between them. Germline values: CDR1 LGHNA, CDR2 YNFKEQ. Only in-frame clones appear in the TCRdb table, and some are missing; sequencing was by immunoSEQ multiplex PCR. The sample holds over 300,000 clones, about nine tenths seen once. This clonotype was obtained from a woman aged 18-29 years who had recovered from COVID-19. The sample taken for sequencing was PBMCs or T cells enriched from blood (not recorded which). This chain links TRBV4-2 with TRBJ1-2; D might be TRBD1 (5 bases). The CDR3 is CASSQPQENYGYTF. As DNA, the CDR3 is TGTGCCAGCAGCCAACCACAGGAGAACTATGGCTACACCTTC.